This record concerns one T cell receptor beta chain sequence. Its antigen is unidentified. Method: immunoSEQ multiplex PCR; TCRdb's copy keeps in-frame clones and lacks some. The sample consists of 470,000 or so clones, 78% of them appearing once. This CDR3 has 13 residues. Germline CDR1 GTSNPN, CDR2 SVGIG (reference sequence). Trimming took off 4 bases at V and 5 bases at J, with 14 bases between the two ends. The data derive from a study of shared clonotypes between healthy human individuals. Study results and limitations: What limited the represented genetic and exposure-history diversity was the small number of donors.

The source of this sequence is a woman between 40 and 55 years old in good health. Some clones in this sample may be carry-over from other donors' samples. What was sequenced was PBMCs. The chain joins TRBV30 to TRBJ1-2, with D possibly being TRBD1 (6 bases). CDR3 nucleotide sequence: TGTGCCTGGACCACAGGGCCGGGGTATGGCTACACCTTC. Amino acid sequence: CAWTTGPGYGYTF.